A selection of T cell receptor beta chains follows, all from one sample in a study of cytomegalovirus exposure and HLA in healthy donors. Data came from immunoSEQ multiplex PCR; TCRdb stores just in-frame clones and leaves some out. Recorded for this sample: 200,000 to 250,000 clones. The sample taken for sequencing was PBMCs. The receptors stem from a girl aged 2 to 9 in good health and CMV-seropositive. The CDR3 runs from the conserved cysteine through the conserved F or W. D genes are given only for firm matches.

TRBJ2-1	NA	TRBV10-3	TGTGCCATCAGTGGGGACATCTCCTACAATGAGCAGTTCTTC	CAISGDISYNEQFF
TRBJ1-1	NA	TRBV9	TGTGCCAGCAGCGTAGGGGGCCAGAACACTGAAGCTTTCTTT	CASSVGGQNTEAFF
TRBJ2-1	NA	TRBV28	TGTGCCAGCAGTCCCCTCCAAGGGGGTGTGGACAATGAGCAGTTCTTC	CASSPLQGGVDNEQFF
TRBJ2-7	TRBD2	TRBV5-6	TGTGCCAGCAGCTTGTCTAGCGGGAGGGCCTCCTACGAGCAGTACTTC	CASSLSSGRASYEQYF
TRBJ2-5	TRBD2	TRBV19	TGTGCCAGTAGTATTCGGGCTAGCGGGGCGACCCAAGAGACCCAGTACTTC	CASSIRASGATQETQYF
TRBJ2-1	NA	TRBV27	TGTGCCAGCAACGTAATCGGGGAAGGCAATGAGCAGTTCTTC	CASNVIGEGNEQFF
TRBJ2-1	TRBD2	TRBV5-1	TGCGCCAGCAGCTTGGTTGTTGGGACTAGCGGTAAGAGCTCCTACAATGAGCAGTTCTTC	CASSLVVGTSGKSSYNEQFF
TRBJ2-1	TRBD1	TRBV7-9	TGTGCCAGCAGCTTAGAACTCGGGACAGGGGAATTCTTC	CASSLELGTGEFF
TRBJ2-7	TRBD1	TRBV7-9	TGTGCCAGCGGGATCGCGGGACAGGGAAACTACGAGCAGTACTTC	CASGIAGQGNYEQYF
TRBJ1-2	NA	TRBV20-1	TGCAGTGCTAGCACAGGGGGCTACACCTTC	CSASTGGYTF
TRBJ2-7	NA	TRBV5-1	TGCGCCAGCAGCTTAACAACCTACGAGCAGTACTTC	CASSLTTYEQYF
TRBJ2-1	TRBD2	TRBV7-9	TGTGCCAGCAGCTTAGTTTCCCTAGCGGGAGTGAATGAGCAGTTCTTC	CASSLVSLAGVNEQFF
TRBJ1-1	TRBD1	TRBV28	TGTGCCAGCAGTCCAGGGGGCACACTCATTATCACTGAAGCTTTCTTT	CASSPGGTLIITEAFF
TRBJ1-5	NA	TRBV28	TGTGCCAGCAGTCCGTCGGGGGGCAATCAGCCCCAGCATTTT	CASSPSGGNQPQHF
TRBJ1-1	NA	TRBV27	TGTGCCAGCAGCCCCGGGACATACACTGAAGCTTTCTTT	CASSPGTYTEAFF
TRBJ1-1	NA	TRBV30	TGTGCCTGGAGTGTGGACACAAACACTGAAGCTTTCTTT	CAWSVDTNTEAFF
TRBJ1-3	NA	TRBV5-4	TGTGCCAGCAGCTTGGACAGGGCCACTGGAAACACCATATATTTT	CASSLDRATGNTIYF